This TCR beta chain came from a study of cytomegalovirus exposure and HLA in healthy donors (dated by TCRdb to 2016 to 2017). General notes on the study: According to an earlier analysis of a few hundred of the donors, some 180 million T cells yielded roughly 110 million unique TCR beta sequences and approximately 300 Gb of sequence data. Approximately 310 gigabases of sequencing data and tens of millions of unique TCR sequences were included in an early release covering roughly 600 HLA-typed donors. The genetic ancestry cluster associated with self-reported Caucasian donors included about 84% of the roughly 390 genotyped donors. The study aimed to test whether cataloging public T cell receptors could reveal signatures of past pathogen exposure. The study used immunosequencing to profile the T cell repertoires of hundreds of subjects and linked those repertoires to cytomegalovirus serostatus. A separate validation cohort of roughly 110 different subjects was used in addition to the 666-subject first cohort. To predict cytomegalovirus infection status, the study brought together high-throughput TCR immunosequencing, statistical association of individual TCRs with disease status, and machine learning. A later analysis re-examined previously published TCR beta repertoires from more than 600 donors and added high-resolution HLA genotyping to investigate patterns of TCR occurrence. Rather than drawing on any new phenotypic data, the later analysis identified candidate immune exposures from TCR beta sequences and the way those sequences occurred across donors. In an earlier analysis of a few hundred of the donors, high-throughput TCR beta sequencing was used to judge whether each TCR beta V gene segment behaved as functional or pseudogenic. Alongside the repertoire data, information on donor age, sex, ethnicity and CMV serostatus was compiled. Genome-wide SNP genotypes for about 55% of the 666 donors were used in a later genetic analysis, which treated that subset as a discovery cohort. Every discovery cohort repertoire had been produced on one sequencing platform. HLA typing covered class I and class II loci at four-digit resolution. Typing coverage differed by locus: A, B, C, DRB1 and DQB1 were typed in roughly 620-640 donors, DQA1 in approximately 520, DPA1 in approximately 600, and DPB1 in 400 to 490. Roughly 5 DR-DQ haplotypes were handled as single units for association and clustering, since linkage in the cohort was strong. Across some 400 genotyped donors of the cohort, an average of about 240,000 unique TCR beta nucleotide sequences per donor were sequenced, and roughly 18% of those sequences were non-productive. On the study overall, not on this receptor specifically: An association between a missense DCLRE1C variant and V-gene and J-gene trimming of TCR beta chains was found in a later genetic analysis and replicated in an independent cohort. HLA typing was unavailable for some donors at each locus, so association tests used only the typed subset. A later analysis associated 15,000 to 20,000 TCR beta sequences with specific HLA alleles at a false discovery rate of 0.05. In this cohort, only TCR beta chains were sequenced, and detectable features were limited by the absence of alpha or paired-chain data. In an earlier analysis of about 540 of the donors, most TCR beta V segments were observed in productive rearrangements about 87% or about 30% of the time, broadly matching IMGT annotations. Across donors, most TCR sequences were observed very rarely, whereas some public TCRs were present in many individuals. According to a later analysis, parvovirus B19, influenza, CMV and Epstein-Barr virus appeared linked to several top co-occurrence clusters. Linkage disequilibrium might explain the correlated functional status among segregating V segments, but an unknown experimental factor could not be ruled out. The classifier was reported to diagnose cytomegalovirus status with high specificity and sensitivity in both the original and validation cohorts. The study gave a list of roughly 150 TCR beta chains associated with cytomegalovirus. Compared with the approximately 710-donor mean, donors in an Asian-associated ancestry cluster had fewer N-insertions in productive TCRs, according to a later genetic analysis. Compared with equally common non-associated chains, HLA-associated TCR beta chains in a later analysis were more clonally expanded and had lower generation probabilities. Three of the identified cytomegalovirus-associated TCR beta chains were confirmed in vitro to be specific for cytomegalovirus antigens. In a later analysis, most CMV-associated TCR beta chains were found to appear HLA-restricted, with HLA associations seemingly driven largely by CMV exposure. Assigning TCR associations to individual alleles was difficult when HLA alleles, especially DR and DQ, strongly co-occurred. According to the authors, the approach could potentially be generalized to other disease states and immunological phenotypes. In a later analysis, TCR association rates were found to vary across HLA loci, with the most associated TCRs seen for DRB1 alleles and the fewest for HLA-C alleles. Presence/absence analyses assumed roughly uniform sequencing depth across donors, an assumption that may not hold. Some IMGT-functional V segments, including TRBV6-2 and TRBV6-3, could not be distinguished by the 87-base-pair reads and were therefore excluded. Some 15 rarely observed V segments, including chromosome 9 orphons, were excluded from the earlier analysis of about 500 of the donors because counts were too low. A further reported finding was that TCR beta sequences accurately predicted the HLA-A and HLA-B alleles for most subjects in the first cohort. A cluster of highly shared sequence variants was judged likely to represent a technical artifact of the sequencing pipeline. CMV serostatus was the only immune exposure information available for the cohort.

From its cysteine to its phenylalanine, the CDR3 spans 14 amino acids. Just the 42-base CDR3 DNA is kept, in frame starting at base 1. Clipping removes 6 bases from V and 7 bases from J, with 5 as the unmatched junction base count. Based on the germline V gene (reference sequence), the CDR1 and CDR2 sequences are MNHEY and SMNVEV. As to this clone: Its recognized antigen is unknown. There are no base qualities to consult, and no much larger clone falls within one base.

The cohort comprised some 700 healthy bone marrow donors. Cohort members were all nominally healthy when sampled, although unrecorded immune exposures were likely present. The donor tested CMV seronegative and was one of the 352 seronegative cohort members. Each donor provided a peripheral blood sample, and peripheral blood mononuclear cells were used for TCR beta sequencing. The Qiagen DNeasy Blood Extraction Kit was used to extract genomic DNA from the blood cell samples. Library construction relied on the immunoSEQ multiplex PCR assay. For the multiplex PCR, a mixture combining 60 forward primers for TCR Vbeta segments and 13 reverse primers for TCR Jbeta segments was used. The CDR3 region of rearranged TCR beta genes was amplified from genomic DNA by a multiplex PCR assay. The Illumina HiSeq System was used to sequence the amplified TCR beta libraries as 87-base-pair reads. Under the source paper's analysis protocol: A later analysis tallied approximately 87 million unique TCR beta chains across the 700 or so repertoires, and about 12 million of those chains were shared by two or more donors. To remove PCR and sequencing errors, raw reads were error-corrected and collapsed into unique sequences using a nearest-neighbor algorithm that merged closely related sequences. Alignment of CDR3 sequences to IMGT reference sequences was used to assign V, D and J gene segments. For a sequence to be retained, a match of at least six nucleotides to both a V gene segment and a J gene segment was required. Rearrangements were classified as productive when the CDR3 lacked stop codons and remained in frame with V and J, and all other rearrangements were classified as non-productive. Following IMGT convention, CDR3 was defined as the stretch from the second conserved V-encoded cysteine to the conserved J-encoded phenylalanine. The earlier analysis of 500 to 600 of the donors excluded sequences that lacked an unambiguous match to a single V gene segment. An earlier analysis of 500 to 600 of the donors classified V segments as functional when productive rearrangements were above 56.7% and as segregating when the standard deviation between donors was above 5%. To diagnose cytomegalovirus status from the catalog of TCR beta chain sequences, a statistical classification framework was built. V and J gene assignment, in a later analysis, came from comparing TCR nucleotide sequences with IMGT/GENE-DB human TR gene sequences. In a later analysis, CDR3 sequences and most-parsimonious VDJ recombination scenarios were assigned using the TCRdist pipeline. A later analysis defined each TCR beta chain by its CDR3 amino acid sequence plus V-gene family, and excluded reads lacking a unique V-gene family. As a way to deal with suspected cross-contamination and a sequencing artifact, a later analysis dropped 640 or so nucleotide sequences that were highly shared and had low generation probability. A later analysis calculated a clonal expansion index for each public chain from normalized within-repertoire ranks of inferred template counts. In a later analysis, generation probabilities were computed using a VDJ recombination model fitted to out-of-frame rearrangements, and the results were checked against IGoR. Hypergeometric tests were used in a later analysis to score TCR-TCR, TCR-HLA and TCR-CMV co-occurrence, with a repertoire-size bias correction applied to the TCR pairs. A later analysis estimated false discovery rates by permuting HLA or CMV assignments 20 times. A later analysis grouped co-occurring TCRs with DBSCAN, adding TCRdist sequence similarity when clustering within HLA-allele-positive subsets. For co-occurrence clustering, repertoires with fewer than 30,000 or more than 120,000 public chains were excluded, along with several repertoires with anomalous nucleotide sharing. TCRdb stores this immuneACCESS table with in-frame sequences only. Part of the clones is absent; in the studies checked, under half of the shortfall reflects unresolved V genes, and no reason is known for the rest. D and trimming were read from the DNA, whereas the V and J calls and clone size are those reported in that table. The sample profile shows roughly 170,000 clones; approximately 84% of them were found once. 4% to 6% of the sample is held by the ten biggest clonotypes.

Source material: PBMCs. Recombination connected TRBV27 to TRBJ2-3; 12 junctional bases match TRBD2. The TCR comes from a man aged 18 to 29 in good health and CMV-seronegative. This receptor has the CDR3 CASSLAGGPHTQYF. The nucleotides are TGTGCCAGCAGCCTAGCGGGAGGGCCACATACGCAGTATTTT.